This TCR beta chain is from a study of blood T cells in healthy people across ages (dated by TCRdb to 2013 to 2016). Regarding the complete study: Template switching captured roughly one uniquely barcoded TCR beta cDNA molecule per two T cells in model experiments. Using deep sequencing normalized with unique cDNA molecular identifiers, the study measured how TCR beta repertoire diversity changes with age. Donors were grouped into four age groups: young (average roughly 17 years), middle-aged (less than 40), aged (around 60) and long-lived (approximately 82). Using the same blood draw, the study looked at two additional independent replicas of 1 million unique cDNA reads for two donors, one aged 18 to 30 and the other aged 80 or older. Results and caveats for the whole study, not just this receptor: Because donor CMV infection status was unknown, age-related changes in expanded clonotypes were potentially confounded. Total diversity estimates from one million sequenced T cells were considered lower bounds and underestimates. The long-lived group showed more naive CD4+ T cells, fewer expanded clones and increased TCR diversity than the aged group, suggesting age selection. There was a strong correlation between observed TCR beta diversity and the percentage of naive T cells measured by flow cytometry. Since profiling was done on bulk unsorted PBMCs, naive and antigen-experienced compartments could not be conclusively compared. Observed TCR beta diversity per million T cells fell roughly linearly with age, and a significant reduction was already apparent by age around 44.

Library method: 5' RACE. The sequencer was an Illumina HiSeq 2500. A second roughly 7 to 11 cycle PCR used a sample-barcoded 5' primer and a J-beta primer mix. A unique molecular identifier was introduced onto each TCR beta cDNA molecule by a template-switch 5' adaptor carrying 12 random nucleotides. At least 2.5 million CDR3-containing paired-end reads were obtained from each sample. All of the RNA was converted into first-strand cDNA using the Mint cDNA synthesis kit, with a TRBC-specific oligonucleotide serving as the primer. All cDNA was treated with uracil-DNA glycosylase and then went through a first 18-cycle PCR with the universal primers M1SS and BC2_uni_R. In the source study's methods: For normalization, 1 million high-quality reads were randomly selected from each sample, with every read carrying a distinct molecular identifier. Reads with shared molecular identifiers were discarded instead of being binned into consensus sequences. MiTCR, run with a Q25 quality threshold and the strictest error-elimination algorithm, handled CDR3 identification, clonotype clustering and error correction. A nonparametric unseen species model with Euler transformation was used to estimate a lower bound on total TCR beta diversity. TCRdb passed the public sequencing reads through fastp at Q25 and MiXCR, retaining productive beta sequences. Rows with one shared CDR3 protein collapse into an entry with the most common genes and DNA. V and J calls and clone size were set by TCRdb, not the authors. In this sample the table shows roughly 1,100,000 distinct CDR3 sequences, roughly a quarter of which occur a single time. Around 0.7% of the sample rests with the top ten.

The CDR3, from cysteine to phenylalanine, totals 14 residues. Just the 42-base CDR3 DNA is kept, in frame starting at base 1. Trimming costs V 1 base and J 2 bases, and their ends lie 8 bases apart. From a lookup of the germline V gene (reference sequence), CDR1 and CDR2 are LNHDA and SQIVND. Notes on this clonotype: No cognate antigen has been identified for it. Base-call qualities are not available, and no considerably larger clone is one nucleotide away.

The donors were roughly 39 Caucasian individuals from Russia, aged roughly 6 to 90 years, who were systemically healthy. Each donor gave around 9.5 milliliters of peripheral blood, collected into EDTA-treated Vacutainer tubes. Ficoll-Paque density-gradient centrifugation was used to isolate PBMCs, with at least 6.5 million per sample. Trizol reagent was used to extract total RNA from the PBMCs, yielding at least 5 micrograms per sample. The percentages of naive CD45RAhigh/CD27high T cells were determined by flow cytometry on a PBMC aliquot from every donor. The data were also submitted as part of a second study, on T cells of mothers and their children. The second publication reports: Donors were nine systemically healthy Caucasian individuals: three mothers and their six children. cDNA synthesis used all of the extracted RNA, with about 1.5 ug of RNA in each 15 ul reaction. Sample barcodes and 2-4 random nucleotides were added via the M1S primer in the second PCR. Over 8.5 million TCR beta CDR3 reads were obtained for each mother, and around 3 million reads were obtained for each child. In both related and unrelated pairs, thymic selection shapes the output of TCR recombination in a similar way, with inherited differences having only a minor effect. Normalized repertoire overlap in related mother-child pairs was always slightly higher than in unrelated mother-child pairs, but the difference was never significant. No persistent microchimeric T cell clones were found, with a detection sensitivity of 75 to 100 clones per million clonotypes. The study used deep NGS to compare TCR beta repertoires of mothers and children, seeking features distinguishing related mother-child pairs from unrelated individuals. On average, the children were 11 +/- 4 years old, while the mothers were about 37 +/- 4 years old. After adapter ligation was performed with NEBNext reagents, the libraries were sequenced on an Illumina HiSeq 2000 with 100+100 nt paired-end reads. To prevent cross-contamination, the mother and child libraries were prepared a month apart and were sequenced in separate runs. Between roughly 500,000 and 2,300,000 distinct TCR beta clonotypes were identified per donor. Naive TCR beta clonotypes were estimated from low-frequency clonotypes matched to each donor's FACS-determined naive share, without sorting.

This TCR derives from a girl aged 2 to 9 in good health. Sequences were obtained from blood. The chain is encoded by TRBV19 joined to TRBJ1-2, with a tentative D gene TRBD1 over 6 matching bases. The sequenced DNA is TGTGCCAGTAGTATAGGAACAGGGAACTATGGCTACACCTTC. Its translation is CASSIGTGNYGYTF. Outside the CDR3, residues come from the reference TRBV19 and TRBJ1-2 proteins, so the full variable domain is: DGGITQSPKYLFRKEGQNVTLSCEQNLNHDAMYWYRQDPGQGLRLIYYSQIVNDFQKGDIAEGYSVSREKKESFPLTVTSAQKNPTAFYLCASSIGTGNYGYTFGSGTRLTVV.